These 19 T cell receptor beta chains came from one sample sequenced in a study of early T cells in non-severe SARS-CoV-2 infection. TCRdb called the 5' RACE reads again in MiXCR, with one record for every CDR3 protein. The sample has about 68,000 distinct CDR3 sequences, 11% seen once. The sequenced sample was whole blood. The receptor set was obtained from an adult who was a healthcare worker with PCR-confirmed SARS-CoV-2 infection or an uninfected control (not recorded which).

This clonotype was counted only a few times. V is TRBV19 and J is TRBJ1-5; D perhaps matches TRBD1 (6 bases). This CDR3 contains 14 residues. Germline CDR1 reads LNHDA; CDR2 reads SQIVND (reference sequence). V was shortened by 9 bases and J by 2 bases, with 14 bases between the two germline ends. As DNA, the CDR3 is TGTGCCAGCCTCCCCAGGGGCGGCAATCAGCCCCAGCATTTT. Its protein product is CASLPRGGNQPQHF.

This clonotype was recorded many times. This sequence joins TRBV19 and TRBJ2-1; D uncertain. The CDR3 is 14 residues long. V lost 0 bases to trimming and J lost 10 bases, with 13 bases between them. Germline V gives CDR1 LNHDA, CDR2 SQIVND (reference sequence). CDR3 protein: CASSIDLSLGEQFF. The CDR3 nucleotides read TGTGCCAGTAGTATAGATCTAAGCCTTGGAGAGCAGTTCTTC.

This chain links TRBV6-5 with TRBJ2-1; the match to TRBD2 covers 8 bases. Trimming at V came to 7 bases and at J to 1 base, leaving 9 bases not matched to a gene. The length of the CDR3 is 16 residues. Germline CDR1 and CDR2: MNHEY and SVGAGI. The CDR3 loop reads CASMGTRGGSYNEQFF. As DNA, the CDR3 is TGTGCCAGCATGGGGACTAGAGGTGGTTCCTACAATGAGCAGTTCTTC.

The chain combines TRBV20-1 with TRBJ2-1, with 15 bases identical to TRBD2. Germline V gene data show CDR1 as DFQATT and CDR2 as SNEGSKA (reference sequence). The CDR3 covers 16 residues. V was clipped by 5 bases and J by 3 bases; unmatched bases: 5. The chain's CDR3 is CSAGTSGRLNYNEQFF. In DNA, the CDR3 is TGCAGTGCTGGGACTAGCGGGAGGCTTAACTACAATGAGCAGTTCTTC.

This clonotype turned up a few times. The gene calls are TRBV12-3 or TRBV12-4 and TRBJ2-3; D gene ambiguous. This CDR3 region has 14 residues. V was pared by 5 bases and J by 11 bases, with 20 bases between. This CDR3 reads CASSPDSSGFEQYF. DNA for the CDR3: TGTGCCAGCAGTCCAGACTCGTCAGGTTTCGAGCAGTATTTT.

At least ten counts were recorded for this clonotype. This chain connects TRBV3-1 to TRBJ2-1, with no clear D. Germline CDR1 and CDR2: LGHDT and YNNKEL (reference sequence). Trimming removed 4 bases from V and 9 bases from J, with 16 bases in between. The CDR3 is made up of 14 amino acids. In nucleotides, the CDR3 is TGTGCCAGCAGCCTACAAACGCTTCGCAGTGAGCAGTTCTTC. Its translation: CASSLQTLRSEQFF.

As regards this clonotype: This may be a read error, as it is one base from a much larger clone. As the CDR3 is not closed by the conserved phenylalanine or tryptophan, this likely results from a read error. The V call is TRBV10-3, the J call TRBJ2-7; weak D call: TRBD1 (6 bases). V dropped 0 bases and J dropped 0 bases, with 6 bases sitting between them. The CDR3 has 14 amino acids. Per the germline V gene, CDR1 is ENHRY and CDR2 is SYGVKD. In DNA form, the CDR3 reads TGTGCCATCAGTGAGTCGGACAGCTCCTACGAGCAGTACCTC. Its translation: CAISESDSSYEQYL.

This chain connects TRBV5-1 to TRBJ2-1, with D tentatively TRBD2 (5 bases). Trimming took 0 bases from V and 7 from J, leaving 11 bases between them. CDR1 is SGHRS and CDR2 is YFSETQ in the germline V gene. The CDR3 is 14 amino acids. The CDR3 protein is CASSLGGGWNEQFF. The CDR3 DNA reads TGCGCCAGCAGCTTGGGAGGCGGGTGGAATGAGCAGTTCTTC.

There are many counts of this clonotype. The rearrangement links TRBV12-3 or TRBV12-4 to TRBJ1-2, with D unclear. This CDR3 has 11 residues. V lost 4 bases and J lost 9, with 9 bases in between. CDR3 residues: CASSSHPRYTF. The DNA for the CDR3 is TGTGCCAGCAGTTCGCATCCACGCTACACCTTC.

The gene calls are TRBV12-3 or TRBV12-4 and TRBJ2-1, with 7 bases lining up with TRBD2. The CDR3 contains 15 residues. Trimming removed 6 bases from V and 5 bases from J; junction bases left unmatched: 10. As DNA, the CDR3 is TGTGCCAGCAGACGCGGGAGCCCCGCGAACAATGAGCAGTTCTTC. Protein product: CASRRGSPANNEQFF.

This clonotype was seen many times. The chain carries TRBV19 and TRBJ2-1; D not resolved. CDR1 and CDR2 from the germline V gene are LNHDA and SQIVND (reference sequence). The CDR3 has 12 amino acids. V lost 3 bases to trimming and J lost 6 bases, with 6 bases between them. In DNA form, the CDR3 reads TGTGCCAGTAGTATCCCTGGCAATGAGCAGTTCTTC. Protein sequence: CASSIPGNEQFF. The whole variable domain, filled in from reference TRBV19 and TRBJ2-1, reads DGGITQSPKYLFRKEGQNVTLSCEQNLNHDAMYWYRQDPGQGLRLIYYSQIVNDFQKGDIAEGYSVSREKKESFPLTVTSAQKNPTAFYLCASSIPGNEQFFGPGTRLTVL.

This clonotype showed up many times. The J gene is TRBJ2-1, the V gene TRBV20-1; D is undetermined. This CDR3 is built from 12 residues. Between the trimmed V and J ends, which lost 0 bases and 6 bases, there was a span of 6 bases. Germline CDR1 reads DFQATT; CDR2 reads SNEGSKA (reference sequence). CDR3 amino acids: CSARDFSNEQFF. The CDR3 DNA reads TGCAGTGCTAGAGATTTCAGCAATGAGCAGTTCTTC.

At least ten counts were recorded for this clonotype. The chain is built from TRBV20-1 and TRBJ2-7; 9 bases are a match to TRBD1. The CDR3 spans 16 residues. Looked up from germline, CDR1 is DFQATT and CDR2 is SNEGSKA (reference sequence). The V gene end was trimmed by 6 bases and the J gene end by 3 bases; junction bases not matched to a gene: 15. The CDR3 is CSAPREGQGPRYEQYF. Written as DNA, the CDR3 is TGCAGTGCCCCCAGGGAAGGACAGGGGCCTCGCTACGAGCAGTACTTC.

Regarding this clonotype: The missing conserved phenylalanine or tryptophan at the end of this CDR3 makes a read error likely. The CDR3 loop reads CASSPAGSTGSEQFS. The CDR3 region has the DNA TGTGCCAGCAGCCCCGCGGGATCAACCGGGAGTGAGCAGTTCTCC. The V gene is TRBV6-6, the J gene TRBJ2-1; perhaps TRBD2 as D (6 bases). This CDR3 spans 15 amino acids. Looked up from germline, CDR1 is MNHNY and CDR2 is SVGAGI (reference sequence). The V gene lost 6 bases and the J gene lost 9 bases, with 21 bases spanning the gap.

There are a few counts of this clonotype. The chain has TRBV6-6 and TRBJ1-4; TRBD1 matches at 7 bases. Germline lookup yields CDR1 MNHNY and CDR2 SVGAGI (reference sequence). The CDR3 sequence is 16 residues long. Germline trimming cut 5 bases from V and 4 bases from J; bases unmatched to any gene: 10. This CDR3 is CASSTGTVPLNEKLFF. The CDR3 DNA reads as TGTGCCAGCAGTACCGGGACAGTCCCCCTTAATGAAAAACTGTTTTTT.

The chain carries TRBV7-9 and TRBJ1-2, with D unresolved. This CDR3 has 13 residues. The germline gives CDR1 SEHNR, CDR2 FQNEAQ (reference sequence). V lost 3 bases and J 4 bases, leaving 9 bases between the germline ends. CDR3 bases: TGTGCCAGCAGCTTGGAGGCAGTCTATGGCTACACCTTC. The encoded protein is CASSLEAVYGYTF.

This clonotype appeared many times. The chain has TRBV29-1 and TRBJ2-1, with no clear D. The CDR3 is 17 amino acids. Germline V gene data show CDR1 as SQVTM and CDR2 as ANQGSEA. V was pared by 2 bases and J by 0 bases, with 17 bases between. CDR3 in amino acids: CSVERPSSASSYNEQFF. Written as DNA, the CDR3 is TGCAGCGTTGAAAGGCCGAGCTCCGCGTCCTCCTACAATGAGCAGTTCTTC.

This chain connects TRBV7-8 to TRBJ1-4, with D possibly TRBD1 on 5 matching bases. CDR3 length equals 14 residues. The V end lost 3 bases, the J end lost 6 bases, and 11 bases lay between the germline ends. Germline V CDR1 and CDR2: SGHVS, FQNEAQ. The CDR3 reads CASSLRGIHEKLFF. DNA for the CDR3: TGTGCCAGCAGCTTGCGGGGCATTCATGAAAAACTGTTTTTT.

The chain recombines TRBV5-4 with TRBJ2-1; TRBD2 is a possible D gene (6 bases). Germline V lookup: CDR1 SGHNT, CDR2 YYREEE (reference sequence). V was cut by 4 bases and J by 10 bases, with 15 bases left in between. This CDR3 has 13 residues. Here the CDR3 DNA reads TGTGCCAGCAGCCGTGGGACTTTAAAAGAGCAGTTCTTC. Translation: CASSRGTLKEQFF.